This T cell receptor (beta chain) was found in a study of cytomegalovirus exposure and HLA in healthy donors. Whole-study findings and limits: The authors later linked a missense DCLRE1C variant to TCR beta V- and J-gene trimming.

This clone was detected only a few times. The antigen is undetermined. Both 60 Vbeta primers and 13 Jbeta primers went into the PCR. Assay used: immunoSEQ multiplex PCR; TCRdb lists only in-frame clones, some missing. In the table there are more than 150,000 clones, around 80% of which are singletons. Germline trimming cut 4 bases from V and 0 bases from J; bases unmatched to any gene: 4. This CDR3 is 16 amino acids long. The germline V gene has CDR1 SGDLS and CDR2 YYNGEE. V usage is TRBV9 and J usage is TRBJ1-1; 12 bases are a match to TRBD1. This clonotype was sampled from a woman in her twenties or thirties in good health and CMV-seronegative. Sample: PBMCs. The CDR3 nucleotides read TGTGCCAGCAGCCCGGGACAGGGGGCGATGAACACTGAAGCTTTCTTT. Translation: CASSPGQGAMNTEAFF.